The clone carrying this T cell receptor beta chain is medium-sized. What it recognizes is unknown. This entry is derived from a study of neurological immune-mediated disorders. Study-wide findings and caveats: Expanded clones shared no CDR3 amino acid sequences across subjects, suggesting private repertoires in all groups. Expansion of TCR clones was greatest in HTLV-1-associated myelopathy and smallest in multiple sclerosis, where it fell below that of healthy controls.

The team produced cDNA through 5'RACE using 10-nucleotide random UMIs. TCRdb independently ran MiXCR on the 5' RACE reads; one entry per CDR3 protein. The repertoire has 15,000 to 20,000 distinct CDR3 sequences, 12% to 15% of them found once; the top ten carry approximately 7.8%. Input was some 1 million sorted T cells, either CD4+ or CD8+. In germline, CDR1 is SGHRS, CDR2 YFSETQ. This CDR3 region has 15 residues. V was shortened by 0 bases and J by 3 bases, with 12 bases between the two germline ends. The chain has TRBV5-1 and TRBJ1-2, with D possibly being TRBD1 (6 bases). Material for sequencing was CD4+ T cells from blood. The origin of this receptor is a woman aged 55-70 years with HTLV-1-associated myelopathy (HAM/TSP). CDR3 sequence (DNA): TGCGCCAGCAGCTTGGTACAGGGAGGTGACTATGGCTACACCTTC. Protein sequence: CASSLVQGGDYGYTF.